The entry below describes one T cell receptor beta chain. Here immunoSEQ multiplex PCR was the method, and the copy in TCRdb shows in-frame clones only, minus some. The repertoire holds around 300,000 clones, roughly nine tenths seen once, with more than 9% in the top ten. V lost 1 base, J lost 1 base, and 5 bases lay in between. The CDR3 loop spans 14 amino acids. Per the germline V gene, CDR1 is SNHLY and CDR2 is FYNNEI. Recruits, aged about 18 to 100 years, lived in approximately 26 US areas. Donors were grouped by their self-reported clinical history. The entry originates in a study of blood T cell repertoires in COVID-19. About the study: Specimens from acute and convalescent COVID-19 originated in the United States, Italy and Spain.

This sequence originates from a woman in her twenties or thirties who had recovered from COVID-19. Sequences were obtained from PBMCs or T cells enriched from blood (not recorded which). The V call is TRBV2, the J call TRBJ1-3; D might be TRBD1 (5 bases). For the CDR3, the DNA is TGTGCCAGCAGTGAAGGACAGTCTGGAAACACCATATATTTT. As protein: CASSEGQSGNTIYF.